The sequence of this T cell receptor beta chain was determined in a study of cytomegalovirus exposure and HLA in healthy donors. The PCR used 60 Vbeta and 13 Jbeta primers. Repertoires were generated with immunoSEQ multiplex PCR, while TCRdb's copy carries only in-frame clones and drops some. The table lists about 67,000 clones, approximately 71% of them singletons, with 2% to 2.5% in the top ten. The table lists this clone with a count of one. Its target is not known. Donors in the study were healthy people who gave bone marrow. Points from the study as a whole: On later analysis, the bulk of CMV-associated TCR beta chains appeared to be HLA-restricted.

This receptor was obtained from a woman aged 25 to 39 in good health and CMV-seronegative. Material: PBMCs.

The CDR3 spells CASSPEIGATSEAFF. The CDR3 DNA reads TGTGCCAGCTCACCAGAGATAGGGGCAACGAGTGAAGCTTTCTTT. This chain uses TRBV18 with TRBJ1-1, with D perhaps matching TRBD1 (5 bases). Trimming took off 2 bases at V and 7 bases at J, with 17 bases between the two ends. CDR3 size: 15 residues. CDR1 and CDR2 from the germline V gene are KGHSH and LQKENI. Drawing the rest from reference TRBV18 and TRBJ1-1, the complete variable domain is NAGVMQNPRHLVRRRGQEARLRCSPMKGHSHVYWYRQLPEEGLKFMVYLQKENIIDESGMPKERFSAEFPKEGPSILRIQQVVRGDSAAYFCASSPEIGATSEAFFGQGTRLTVV.